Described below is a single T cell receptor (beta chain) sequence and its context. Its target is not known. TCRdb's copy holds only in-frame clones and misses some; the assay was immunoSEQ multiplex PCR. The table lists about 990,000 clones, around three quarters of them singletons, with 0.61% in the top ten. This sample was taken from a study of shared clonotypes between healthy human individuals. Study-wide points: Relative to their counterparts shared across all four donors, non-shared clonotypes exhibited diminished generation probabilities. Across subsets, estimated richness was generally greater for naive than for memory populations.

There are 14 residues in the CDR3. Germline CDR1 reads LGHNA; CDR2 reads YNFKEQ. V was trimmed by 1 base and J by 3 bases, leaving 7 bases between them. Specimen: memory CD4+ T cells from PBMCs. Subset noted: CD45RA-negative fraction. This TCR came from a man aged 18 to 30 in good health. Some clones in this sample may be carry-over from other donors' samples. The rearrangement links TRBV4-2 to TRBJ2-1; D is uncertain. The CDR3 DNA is TGTGCCAGCAGCCAAGGGGTTAGCTACAATGAGCAGTTCTTC. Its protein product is CASSQGVSYNEQFF.